This TCR beta chain was profiled in a study of blood T cell repertoires in COVID-19. Data came from immunoSEQ multiplex PCR; TCRdb stores just in-frame clones and leaves some out. The sample lists about 160,000 clones, 90% to 95% occurring once. V gave up 2 bases and J gave up 1 base, with 5 bases separating them. The CDR3 contains 13 residues. From germline, CDR1 is MNHEY and CDR2 SMNVEV (reference sequence). Input material: peripheral blood. The gene calls are TRBV27 and TRBJ2-5; D may be TRBD1 (5 bases). This TCR was sampled from a man in his forties or fifties with acute or convalescent COVID-19. This chain's CDR3 is CASSLQGQETQYF. The CDR3 coding sequence is TGTGCCAGCAGTTTACAGGGCCAAGAGACCCAGTACTTC.